The entry below describes one TCR beta chain. Its specificity is not known. These data belong to a study of OX40 agonist ivuxolimab in advanced cancers. The wider study: Patients took ivuxolimab, an agonistic anti-OX40 (CD134) antibody. Ivuxolimab doses were 0.01, 0.1, 0.3, 1.5, 3 or 10 mg/kg every 2 weeks. Dose-escalation patients suffered from hepatocellular carcinoma, melanoma, renal cell or head and neck cancer.

Study-wide points: Among patients with partial responses at 0.1-3.0 mg/kg, clonal expansion was among the lowest.

The assay was immunoSEQ multiplex PCR, and TCRdb's table has in-frame clones only and misses some. The table has about 46,000 clones, around nine tenths seen once. The V segment lost 8 bases and the J segment 0 bases; nucleotides outside the gene matches: 6. The CDR3 consists of 15 residues. Germline V gene data show CDR1 as LNHDA and CDR2 as SQIVND (reference sequence). The origin of this receptor is an adult with an advanced solid tumor such as melanoma, head and neck, liver or kidney cancer. The chain couples TRBV19 to TRBJ2-1, with 8 bases matching TRBD2. This specimen was CD4+ or CD8+ T cells sorted from blood, taken in a trial of the OX40 agonist ivuxolimab. In DNA, the CDR3 is TGTGCCAGTCAGACCGGGACTAGCTCCTACAATGAGCAGTTCTTC. It yields the protein CASQTGTSSYNEQFF.